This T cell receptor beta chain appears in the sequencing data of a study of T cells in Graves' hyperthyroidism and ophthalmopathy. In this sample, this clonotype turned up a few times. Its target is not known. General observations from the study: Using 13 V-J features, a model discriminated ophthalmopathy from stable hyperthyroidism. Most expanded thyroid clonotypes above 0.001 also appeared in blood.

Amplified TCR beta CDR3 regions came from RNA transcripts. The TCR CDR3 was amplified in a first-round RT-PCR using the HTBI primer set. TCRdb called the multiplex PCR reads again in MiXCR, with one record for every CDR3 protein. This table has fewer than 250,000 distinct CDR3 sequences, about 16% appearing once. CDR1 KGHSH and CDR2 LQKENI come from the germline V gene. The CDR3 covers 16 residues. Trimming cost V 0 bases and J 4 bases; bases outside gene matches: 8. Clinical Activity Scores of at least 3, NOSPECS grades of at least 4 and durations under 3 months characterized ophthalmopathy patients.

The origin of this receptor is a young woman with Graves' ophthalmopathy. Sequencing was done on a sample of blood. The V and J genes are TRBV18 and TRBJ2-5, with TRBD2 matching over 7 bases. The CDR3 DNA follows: TGTGCCAGCTCACCACCCGGCGGGAGCACTCCAGAGACCCAGTACTTC. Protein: CASSPPGGSTPETQYF. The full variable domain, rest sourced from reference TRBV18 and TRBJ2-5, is NAGVMQNPRHLVRRRGQEARLRCSPMKGHSHVYWYRQLPEEGLKFMVYLQKENIIDESGMPKERFSAEFPKEGPSILRIQQVVRGDSAAYFCASSPPGGSTPETQYFGPGTRLLVL.